This T cell receptor beta chain was found in a study of T cell responses to AZD1222 COVID-19 vaccine. Sequencing used immunoSEQ multiplex PCR; TCRdb keeps in-frame clones, though not all of them. Of approximately 270,000 clones in the sample, roughly 93% were seen once. With respect to this clone: The antigen remains undetermined.

The analysis combined second doses at about 4 or about 12 weeks. Points from the study as a whole: Among those given AZD1222, only six were seropositive at baseline. Nearly half of the spike-specific TCRs reportedly recognize variant regions that carry no mutations. With two AZD1222 doses given, Spike-specific TCR breadth and depth both rose.

Germline V gives CDR1 MDHEN, CDR2 SYDVKM. Trimming cost V 4 bases and J 4 bases, with 20 bases left between them. The CDR3 is made up of 17 amino acids. Source: peripheral blood, taken 28 days after the second AZD1222 dose. The rearrangement links TRBV28 to TRBJ1-5; perhaps TRBD1 as D (6 bases). This clonotype was obtained from an adult who received the AZD1222 COVID-19 vaccine. The CDR3 bases are TGTGCCAGCAGTTCCATGGGTTGGGGCAGGGGAAATCAGCCCCAGCATTTT. It specifies CASSSMGWGRGNQPQHF.